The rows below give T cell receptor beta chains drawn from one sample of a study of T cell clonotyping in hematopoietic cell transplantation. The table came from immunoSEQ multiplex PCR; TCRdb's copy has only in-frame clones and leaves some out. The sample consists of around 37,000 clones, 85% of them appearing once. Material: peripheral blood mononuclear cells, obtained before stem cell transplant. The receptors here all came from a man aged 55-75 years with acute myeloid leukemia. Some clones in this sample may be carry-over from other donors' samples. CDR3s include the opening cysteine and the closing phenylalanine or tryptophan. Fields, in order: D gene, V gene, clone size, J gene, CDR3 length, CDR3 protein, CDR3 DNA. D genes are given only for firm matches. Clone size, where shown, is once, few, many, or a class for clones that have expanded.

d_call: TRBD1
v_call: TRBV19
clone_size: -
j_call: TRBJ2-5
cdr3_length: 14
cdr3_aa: CASSIGTGGETQYF
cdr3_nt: TGTGCCAGTAGTATAGGGACAGGTGGGGAGACCCAGTACTTC

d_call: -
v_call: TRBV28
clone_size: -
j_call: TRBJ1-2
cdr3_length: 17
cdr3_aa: CASTPSEPGAWVYGYTF
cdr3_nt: TGTGCCAGCACCCCCAGCGAACCGGGCGCTTGGGTTTATGGCTACACCTTC

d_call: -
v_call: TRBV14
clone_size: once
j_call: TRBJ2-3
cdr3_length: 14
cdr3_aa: CASSGLFGTDTQYF
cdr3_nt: TGTGCCAGCAGTGGGCTCTTTGGCACAGATACGCAGTATTTT

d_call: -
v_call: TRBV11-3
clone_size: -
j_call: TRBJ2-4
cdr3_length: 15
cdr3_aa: CASSQMAGPQNIQYF
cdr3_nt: TGTGCCAGCAGCCAAATGGCGGGACCTCAAAACATTCAGTACTTC

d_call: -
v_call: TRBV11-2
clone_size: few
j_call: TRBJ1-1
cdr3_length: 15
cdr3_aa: CASSLGPHWNTEAFF
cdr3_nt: TGTGCCAGCAGCTTAGGCCCACACTGGAACACTGAAGCTTTCTTT

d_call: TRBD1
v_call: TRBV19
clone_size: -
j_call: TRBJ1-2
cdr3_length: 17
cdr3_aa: CASSNPRQGRGRYGYTF
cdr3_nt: TGTGCCAGTAGTAACCCCCGACAGGGGAGGGGAAGGTATGGCTACACCTTC

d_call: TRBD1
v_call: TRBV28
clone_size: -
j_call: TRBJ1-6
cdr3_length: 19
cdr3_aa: CASTTPRTGVNPSNSPLHF
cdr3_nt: TGTGCCAGCACCACGCCCCGGACAGGGGTTAATCCGAGTAATTCACCCCTCCACTTT

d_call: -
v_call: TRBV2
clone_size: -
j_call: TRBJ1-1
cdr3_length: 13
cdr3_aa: CASRWQGTAEAFF
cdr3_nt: TGTGCCAGCAGGTGGCAGGGTACGGCTGAAGCTTTCTTT

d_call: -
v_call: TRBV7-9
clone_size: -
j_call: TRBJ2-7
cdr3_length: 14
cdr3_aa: CASSLAGREGEQYF
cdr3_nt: TGTGCCAGCAGCTTAGCCGGCAGGGAAGGCGAGCAGTACTTC

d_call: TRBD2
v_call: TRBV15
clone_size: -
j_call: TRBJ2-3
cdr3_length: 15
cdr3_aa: CATSRDPTSADTQYF
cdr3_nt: TGTGCCACCAGCAGAGATCCGACTAGCGCAGATACGCAGTATTTT

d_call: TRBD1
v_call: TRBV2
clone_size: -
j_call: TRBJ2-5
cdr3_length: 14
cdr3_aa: CASSLRQGRETQYF
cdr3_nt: TGTGCCAGCAGCCTTAGACAGGGCAGGGAGACCCAGTACTTC

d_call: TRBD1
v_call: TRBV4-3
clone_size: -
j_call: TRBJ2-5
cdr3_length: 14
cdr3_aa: CASSQQGAGETQYF
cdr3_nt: TGCGCCAGCAGCCAGCAGGGGGCCGGAGAGACCCAGTACTTC

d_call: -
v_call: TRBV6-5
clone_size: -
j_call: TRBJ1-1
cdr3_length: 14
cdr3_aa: CASSYEWRNTEAFF
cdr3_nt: TGTGCCAGCAGTTACGAGTGGCGGAACACTGAAGCTTTCTTT

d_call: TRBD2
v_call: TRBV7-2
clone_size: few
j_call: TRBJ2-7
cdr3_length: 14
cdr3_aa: CASNPGTTNYEQYF
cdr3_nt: TGTGCCAGCAACCCCGGGACTACCAACTACGAGCAGTACTTC

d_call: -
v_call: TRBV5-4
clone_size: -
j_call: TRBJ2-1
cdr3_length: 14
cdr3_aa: CASSPPSGDNEQFF
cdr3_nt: TGTGCCAGCAGCCCCCCATCCGGGGACAATGAGCAGTTCTTC

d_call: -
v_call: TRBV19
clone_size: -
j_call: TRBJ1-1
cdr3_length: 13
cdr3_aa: CASSINPRFEAFF
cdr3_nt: TGTGCCAGTAGTATAAATCCCAGATTCGAAGCTTTCTTT

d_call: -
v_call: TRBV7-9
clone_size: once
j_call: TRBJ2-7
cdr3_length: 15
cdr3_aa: CASSFRSGARNEQYF
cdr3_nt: TGTGCCAGCAGCTTTCGATCAGGGGCGAGGAACGAGCAGTACTTC

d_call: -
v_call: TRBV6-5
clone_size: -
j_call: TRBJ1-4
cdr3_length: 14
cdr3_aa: CASNAGAAGEKLFF
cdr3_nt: TGTGCCAGCAACGCAGGGGCCGCGGGTGAAAAACTGTTTTTT

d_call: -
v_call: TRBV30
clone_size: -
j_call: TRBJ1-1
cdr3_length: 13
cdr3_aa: CAWMDNEYTEAFF
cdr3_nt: TGTGCCTGGATGGACAACGAGTACACTGAAGCTTTCTTT

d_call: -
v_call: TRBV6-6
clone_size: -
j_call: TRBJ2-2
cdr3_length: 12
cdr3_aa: CASSQHTGELFF
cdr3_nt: TGTGCCAGCAGCCAACACACCGGGGAGCTGTTTTTT

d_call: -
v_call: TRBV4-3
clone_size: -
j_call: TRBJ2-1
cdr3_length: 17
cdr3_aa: CASSQVLGGPIYNEQFF
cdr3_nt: TGCGCCAGCAGCCAAGTTTTAGGGGGGCCTATCTACAATGAGCAGTTCTTC

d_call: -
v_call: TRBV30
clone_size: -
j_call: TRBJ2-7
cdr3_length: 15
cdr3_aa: CAWSVPTESSYEQYF
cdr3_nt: TGTGCCTGGAGTGTACCGACGGAGAGCTCCTACGAGCAGTACTTC

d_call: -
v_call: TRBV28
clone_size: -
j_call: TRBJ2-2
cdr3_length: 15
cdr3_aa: CASSLTGGQGGELFF
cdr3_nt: TGTGCCAGCAGTTTAACGGGGGGCCAAGGCGGGGAGCTGTTTTTT

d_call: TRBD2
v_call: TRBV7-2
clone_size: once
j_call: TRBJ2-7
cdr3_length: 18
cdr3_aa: CASSVEGLLAGLSYEQYF
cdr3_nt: TGTGCCAGCAGCGTCGAAGGGCTACTAGCGGGGCTCTCCTACGAGCAGTACTTC

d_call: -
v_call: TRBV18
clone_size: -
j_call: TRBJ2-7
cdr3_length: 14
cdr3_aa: CASSPSGETYEQYF
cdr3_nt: TGTGCCAGCTCACCTAGCGGCGAGACCTACGAGCAGTACTTC

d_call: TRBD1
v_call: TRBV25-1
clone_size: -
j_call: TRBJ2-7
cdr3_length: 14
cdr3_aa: CASSGPRTGDEQYF
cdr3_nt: TGTGCCAGCAGTGGCCCCCGGACAGGTGACGAGCAGTACTTC

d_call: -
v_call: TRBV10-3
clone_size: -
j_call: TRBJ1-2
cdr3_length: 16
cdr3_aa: CAIRDQARDGSYGYTF
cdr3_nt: TGTGCCATCAGAGACCAGGCGCGGGACGGAAGTTATGGCTACACCTTC

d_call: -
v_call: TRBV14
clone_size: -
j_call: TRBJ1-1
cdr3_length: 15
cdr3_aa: CASRPEGGRGAEAFF
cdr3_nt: TGTGCCAGCCGTCCCGAGGGGGGGCGAGGAGCTGAAGCTTTCTTT

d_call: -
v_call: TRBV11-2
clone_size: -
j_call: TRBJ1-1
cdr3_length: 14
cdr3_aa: CASSLDRASYDAFF
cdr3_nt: TGTGCCAGCAGCTTAGATCGGGCATCTTATGACGCTTTCTTT

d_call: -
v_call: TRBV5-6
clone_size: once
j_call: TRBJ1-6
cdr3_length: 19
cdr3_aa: CASTPTARGVSSYNSPLHF
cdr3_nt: TGTGCCAGCACCCCAACCGCGAGGGGGGTTAGCTCCTATAATTCACCCCTCCACTTT

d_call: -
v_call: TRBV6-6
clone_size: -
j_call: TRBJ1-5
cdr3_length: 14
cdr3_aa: CASSYGTGDQPQHF
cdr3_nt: TGTGCCAGCAGTTACGGGACCGGAGATCAGCCCCAGCATTTT

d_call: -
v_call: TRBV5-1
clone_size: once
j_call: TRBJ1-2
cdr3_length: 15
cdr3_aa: CASSLTRQAGYGYTF
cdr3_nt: TGCGCCAGCAGCCTAACCAGACAGGCGGGCTATGGCTACACCTTC

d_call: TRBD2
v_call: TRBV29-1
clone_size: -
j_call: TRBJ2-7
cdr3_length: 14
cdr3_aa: CSVGITSGGKEQYF
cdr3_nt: TGCAGCGTTGGAATAACTAGCGGGGGGAAAGAGCAGTACTTC

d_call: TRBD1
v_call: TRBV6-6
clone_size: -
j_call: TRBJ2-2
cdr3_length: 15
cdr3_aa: CASKAGTGNTGELFF
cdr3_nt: TGTGCCAGCAAAGCCGGGACAGGGAACACCGGGGAGCTGTTTTTT

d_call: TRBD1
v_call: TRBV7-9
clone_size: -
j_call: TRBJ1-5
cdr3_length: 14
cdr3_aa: CASSAYRGDQPQHF
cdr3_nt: TGTGCCAGCAGCGCTTACAGGGGCGATCAGCCCCAGCATTTT

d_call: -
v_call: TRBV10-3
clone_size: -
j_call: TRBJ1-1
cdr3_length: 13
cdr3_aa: CAMRQEGNTEAFF
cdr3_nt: TGTGCCATGCGACAGGAAGGGAACACTGAAGCTTTCTTT

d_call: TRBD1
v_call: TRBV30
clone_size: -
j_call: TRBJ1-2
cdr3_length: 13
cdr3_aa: CAWSRDRPYGYTF
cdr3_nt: TGTGCCTGGAGCCGGGACAGACCCTATGGCTACACCTTC

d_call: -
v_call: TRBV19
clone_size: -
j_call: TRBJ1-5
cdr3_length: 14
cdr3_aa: CASSIAQFNQPQHF
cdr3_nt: TGTGCCAGTAGTATAGCCCAGTTCAATCAGCCCCAGCATTTT

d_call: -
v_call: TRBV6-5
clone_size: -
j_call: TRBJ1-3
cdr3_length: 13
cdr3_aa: CASSGAGRNTIYF
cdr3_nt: TGTGCCAGCAGCGGGGCAGGGAGAAACACCATATATTTT

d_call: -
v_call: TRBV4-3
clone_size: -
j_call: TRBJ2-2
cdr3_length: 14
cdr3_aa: CASSQDRRTGELFF
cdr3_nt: TGCGCCAGCAGCCAAGATCGCAGGACCGGGGAGCTGTTTTTT

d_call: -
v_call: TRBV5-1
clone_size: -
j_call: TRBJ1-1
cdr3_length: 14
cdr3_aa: CASSFRWAGTEAFF
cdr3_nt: TGCGCCAGCAGCTTCCGTTGGGCGGGCACTGAAGCTTTCTTT

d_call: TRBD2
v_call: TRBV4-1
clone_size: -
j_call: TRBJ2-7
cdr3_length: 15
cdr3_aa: CASSQGLAEPYEQYF
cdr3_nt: TGCGCCAGCAGCCAAGGACTAGCGGAACCCTACGAGCAGTACTTC

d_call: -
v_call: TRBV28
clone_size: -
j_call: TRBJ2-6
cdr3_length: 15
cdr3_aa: CASSFWGTGANVLTF
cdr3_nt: TGTGCCAGCAGTTTCTGGGGGACTGGGGCCAACGTCCTGACTTTC

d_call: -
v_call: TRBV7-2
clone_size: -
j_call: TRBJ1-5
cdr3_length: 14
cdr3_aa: CASSFGGADQPQHF
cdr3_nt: TGTGCCAGCAGCTTCGGGGGGGCTGATCAGCCCCAGCATTTT

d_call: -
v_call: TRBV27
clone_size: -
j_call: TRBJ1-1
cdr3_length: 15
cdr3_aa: CASWRARWWNTEAFF
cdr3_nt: TGTGCCAGCTGGAGGGCGAGGTGGTGGAACACTGAAGCTTTCTTT

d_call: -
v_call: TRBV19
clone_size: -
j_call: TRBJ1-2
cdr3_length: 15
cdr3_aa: CASSMRAAANYGYTF
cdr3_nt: TGTGCCAGTAGTATGCGAGCTGCCGCTAACTATGGCTACACCTTC

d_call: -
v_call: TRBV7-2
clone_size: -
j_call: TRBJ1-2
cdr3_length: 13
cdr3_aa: CASSLAVTYGYTF
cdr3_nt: TGTGCCAGCAGCTTAGCAGTCACCTATGGCTACACCTTC